The clone carrying this T cell receptor (beta chain) was picked up many times. MiXCR, applied by TCRdb to the 5' RACE reads, yields one record per CDR3 protein. Of approximately 76,000 distinct CDR3 sequences listed, more than 12% are singletons. The data stem from a study of early T cells in non-severe SARS-CoV-2 infection. The germline CDR1 and CDR2 sequences are KGHSH and LQKENI. The CDR3 length is 16 residues. Trimming stripped 9 bases from V and 0 bases from J, with 15 bases between. The chain uses TRBV18 and TRBJ2-6, with unresolved D. The specimen was whole blood. The source is an adult who was a healthcare worker with PCR-confirmed SARS-CoV-2 infection or an uninfected control (not recorded which). This CDR3 is CASYSDTNSGANVLTF. The CDR3 DNA follows: TGTGCCAGTTATTCCGACACCAACTCTGGGGCCAACGTCCTGACTTTC.